The rows below give T cell receptor beta chains drawn from one sample of a study of blood T cell repertoires in COVID-19. TCRdb's table, derived via immunoSEQ multiplex PCR, lists solely in-frame clones and lacks some. The sample lists 50,000 to 70,000 clones; around 90% were seen once. The material sequenced was peripheral blood. The receptors originated from a woman aged 80 or over with active COVID-19. CDR3s include the opening cysteine and the closing phenylalanine or tryptophan. The order of the fields is clone size, V gene, J gene, D gene, CDR3 protein, CDR3 DNA. D genes are given only for firm matches. Expanded clones are given a class, and other clones once, few, many or no size at all.

clone size: NA; V gene: TRBV5-1; J gene: TRBJ2-1; D gene: TRBD1; CDR3 protein: CASSTDRVGNEQFF; CDR3 DNA: TGCGCCAGCAGCACCGACAGGGTAGGCAATGAGCAGTTCTTC
clone size: NA; V gene: TRBV4-2; J gene: TRBJ2-2; D gene: TRBD2; CDR3 protein: CASSQEEGLARRHGELFF; CDR3 DNA: TGTGCCAGCAGCCAAGAGGAGGGACTAGCTAGGAGGCACGGGGAGCTGTTTTTT
clone size: NA; V gene: TRBV2; J gene: TRBJ2-2; D gene: NA; CDR3 protein: CASSPDLGNTGELFF; CDR3 DNA: TGTGCCAGCAGTCCCGACCTAGGGAACACCGGGGAGCTGTTTTTT
clone size: NA; V gene: TRBV6-5; J gene: TRBJ1-1; D gene: TRBD1; CDR3 protein: CASSYWDRGPEAFF; CDR3 DNA: TGTGCCAGCAGTTACTGGGACAGGGGACCTGAAGCTTTCTTT
clone size: NA; V gene: TRBV3-1/TRBV3-2; J gene: TRBJ2-1; D gene: NA; CDR3 protein: CASSQESRASTFF; CDR3 DNA: TGTGCCAGCAGCCAAGAGTCCAGGGCATCGACTTTCTTC
clone size: NA; V gene: TRBV4-1; J gene: TRBJ1-4; D gene: NA; CDR3 protein: CASRRESSTNEKLFF; CDR3 DNA: TGCGCCAGCAGGAGGGAATCCTCAACTAATGAAAAACTGTTTTTT
clone size: NA; V gene: TRBV28; J gene: TRBJ2-2; D gene: TRBD2; CDR3 protein: CASSFLAGGRTNTGELFF; CDR3 DNA: TGTGCCAGCAGTTTCCTAGCGGGGGGGAGAACGAACACCGGGGAGCTGTTTTTT
clone size: NA; V gene: TRBV5-1; J gene: TRBJ2-5; D gene: TRBD2; CDR3 protein: CASSIAGGRETQYF; CDR3 DNA: TGCGCCAGCAGCATAGCGGGGGGGCGAGAGACCCAGTACTTC
clone size: NA; V gene: TRBV10-3; J gene: TRBJ1-1; D gene: NA; CDR3 protein: CAISEGPRLGGAFF; CDR3 DNA: TGTGCCATCAGTGAGGGTCCGCGACTCGGGGGAGCTTTCTTT
clone size: NA; V gene: TRBV2; J gene: TRBJ1-2; D gene: NA; CDR3 protein: CASSVGGRDGYTF; CDR3 DNA: TGTGCCAGCAGTGTGGGGGGGCGCGATGGCTACACCTTC
clone size: NA; V gene: TRBV5-1; J gene: TRBJ2-1; D gene: TRBD2; CDR3 protein: CASSLSLAARYNEQFF; CDR3 DNA: TGCGCCAGCAGCTTATCTCTAGCGGCCCGCTACAATGAGCAGTTCTTC
clone size: NA; V gene: TRBV10-1; J gene: TRBJ2-5; D gene: TRBD1; CDR3 protein: CASSEQRDRVPETQYF; CDR3 DNA: TGCGCCAGCAGTGAACAACGAGACAGGGTCCCAGAGACCCAGTACTTC
clone size: NA; V gene: TRBV2; J gene: TRBJ2-3; D gene: TRBD2; CDR3 protein: CASSPGARRTSGFTDTQYF; CDR3 DNA: TGTGCCAGCAGCCCAGGGGCCCGTCGGACTAGCGGATTCACAGATACGCAGTATTTT
clone size: NA; V gene: TRBV24-1; J gene: TRBJ2-2; D gene: NA; CDR3 protein: CATSDPKQGGKDTGELFF; CDR3 DNA: TGTGCCACCAGTGATCCGAAACAGGGTGGGAAAGACACCGGGGAGCTGTTTTTT
clone size: NA; V gene: TRBV7-9; J gene: TRBJ1-4; D gene: TRBD1; CDR3 protein: CASSPGTGVNEKLFF; CDR3 DNA: TGTGCCAGCAGCCCAGGGACAGGGGTTAATGAAAAACTGTTTTTT
clone size: NA; V gene: TRBV11-2; J gene: TRBJ2-3; D gene: TRBD2; CDR3 protein: CASSFGSGGADTQYF; CDR3 DNA: TGTGCCAGCAGCTTCGGGAGCGGGGGGGCTGATACGCAGTATTTT
clone size: NA; V gene: TRBV5-4; J gene: TRBJ2-1; D gene: TRBD2; CDR3 protein: CASSPGGTSVGEQFF; CDR3 DNA: TGTGCCAGCAGCCCCGGAGGGACTAGCGTGGGTGAGCAGTTCTTC
clone size: NA; V gene: TRBV28; J gene: TRBJ2-7; D gene: NA; CDR3 protein: CASSFGRQQYF; CDR3 DNA: TGTGCCAGCAGTTTTGGGCGACAGCAGTACTTC
clone size: NA; V gene: TRBV11-2; J gene: TRBJ2-1; D gene: NA; CDR3 protein: CASSQVWGGTYNEQFF; CDR3 DNA: TGTGCCAGCAGCCAAGTCTGGGGGGGCACCTACAATGAGCAGTTCTTC
clone size: NA; V gene: TRBV19; J gene: TRBJ1-2; D gene: TRBD1; CDR3 protein: CASSIGQGPSKYGYTF; CDR3 DNA: TGTGCCAGTAGTATAGGACAGGGGCCAAGTAAATATGGCTACACCTTC
clone size: few; V gene: TRBV6-5; J gene: TRBJ2-7; D gene: NA; CDR3 protein: CASSRGTRLYEQYF; CDR3 DNA: TGTGCCAGCAGTAGAGGAACACGGTTATACGAGCAGTACTTC
clone size: NA; V gene: TRBV10-3; J gene: TRBJ2-1; D gene: NA; CDR3 protein: CAISAVLNEQFF; CDR3 DNA: TGTGCCATCAGTGCGGTATTAAATGAGCAGTTCTTC
clone size: NA; V gene: TRBV5-4; J gene: TRBJ1-4; D gene: TRBD1; CDR3 protein: CASSPGQEGSNEKLFF; CDR3 DNA: TGTGCCAGCAGCCCCGGACAGGAAGGGTCTAATGAAAAACTGTTTTTT
clone size: NA; V gene: TRBV5-1; J gene: TRBJ1-6; D gene: NA; CDR3 protein: CASSLRERGSDGDSPLHF; CDR3 DNA: TGCGCCAGCAGCCTGAGGGAAAGAGGGAGTGATGGGGATTCACCCCTCCACTTT
clone size: few; V gene: TRBV24-1; J gene: TRBJ2-1; D gene: TRBD2; CDR3 protein: CATSDLAGGPSEQFF; CDR3 DNA: TGTGCCACCAGTGATTTGGCGGGAGGGCCTTCTGAGCAGTTCTTC
clone size: NA; V gene: TRBV19; J gene: TRBJ2-7; D gene: NA; CDR3 protein: CASSPGTFSYEQYF; CDR3 DNA: TGTGCCAGTAGCCCCGGGACTTTCTCCTACGAGCAGTACTTC
clone size: NA; V gene: TRBV6-1; J gene: TRBJ1-2; D gene: NA; CDR3 protein: CASSEVGAGDGYTF; CDR3 DNA: TGTGCCAGCAGTGAAGTCGGGGCAGGGGATGGCTACACCTTC
clone size: NA; V gene: TRBV29-1; J gene: TRBJ2-1; D gene: TRBD2; CDR3 protein: CSVGRLAGSEQFF; CDR3 DNA: TGCAGCGTTGGGCGACTAGCGGGATCTGAGCAGTTCTTC
clone size: NA; V gene: TRBV28; J gene: TRBJ2-6; D gene: NA; CDR3 protein: CASSRDSGANVLTF; CDR3 DNA: TGTGCCAGCAGCCGAGACTCTGGGGCCAACGTCCTGACTTTC
clone size: NA; V gene: TRBV2; J gene: TRBJ2-1; D gene: TRBD1; CDR3 protein: CASSGGQGNGEQFF; CDR3 DNA: TGTGCCAGCAGTGGGGGACAGGGCAACGGTGAGCAGTTCTTC
clone size: NA; V gene: TRBV4-2; J gene: TRBJ1-4; D gene: NA; CDR3 protein: CASSQDRGTTNEKLFF; CDR3 DNA: TGTGCCAGCAGCCAAGATAGGGGGACAACTAATGAAAAACTGTTTTTT
clone size: NA; V gene: TRBV6-5; J gene: TRBJ1-3; D gene: NA; CDR3 protein: CASSYSDSHSGNTIYF; CDR3 DNA: TGTGCCAGCAGTTACTCAGACAGCCACTCTGGAAACACCATATATTTT
clone size: once; V gene: TRBV29-1; J gene: TRBJ2-1; D gene: TRBD1; CDR3 protein: CSVEAGTGGFF; CDR3 DNA: TGCAGCGTGGAAGCCGGGACAGGGGGGTTCTTC
clone size: NA; V gene: TRBV14; J gene: TRBJ2-7; D gene: NA; CDR3 protein: CASSQAMTEYEQYF; CDR3 DNA: TGTGCCAGCAGCCAAGCCATGACTGAATACGAGCAGTACTTC
clone size: NA; V gene: TRBV7-9; J gene: TRBJ2-7; D gene: TRBD2; CDR3 protein: CASSQQVAGDEQYF; CDR3 DNA: TGTGCCAGCAGCCAGCAGGTAGCGGGAGACGAGCAGTACTTC
clone size: NA; V gene: TRBV5-4; J gene: TRBJ1-1; D gene: NA; CDR3 protein: CASSPGTITTEAFF; CDR3 DNA: TGTGCCAGCAGCCCTGGGACAATAACCACTGAAGCTTTCTTT
clone size: NA; V gene: TRBV19; J gene: TRBJ2-2; D gene: TRBD2; CDR3 protein: CASSIQAGGPTGELFF; CDR3 DNA: TGTGCCAGTAGTATTCAAGCGGGGGGCCCAACCGGGGAGCTGTTTTTT
clone size: NA; V gene: TRBV28; J gene: TRBJ1-2; D gene: TRBD1; CDR3 protein: CASSFRVLWDRFFRLGGYTF; CDR3 DNA: TGTGCCAGCAGTTTCCGAGTTCTCTGGGACAGGTTTTTCCGACTGGGTGGCTACACCTTC
clone size: NA; V gene: TRBV27; J gene: TRBJ2-5; D gene: TRBD2; CDR3 protein: CASSLMSGGAVETQYF; CDR3 DNA: TGTGCCAGCAGTTTGATGAGCGGGGGGGCGGTGGAGACCCAGTACTTC
clone size: NA; V gene: TRBV24-1; J gene: TRBJ2-7; D gene: NA; CDR3 protein: CATSDLQRRTYEQYF; CDR3 DNA: TGTGCCACCAGTGATTTGCAGCGTCGAACCTACGAGCAGTACTTC
clone size: few; V gene: TRBV19; J gene: TRBJ1-1; D gene: NA; CDR3 protein: CASSISTGTEAFF; CDR3 DNA: TGTGCCAGTAGTATATCAACCGGGACTGAAGCTTTCTTT
clone size: few; V gene: TRBV7-9; J gene: TRBJ2-2; D gene: TRBD2; CDR3 protein: CASSLGLAGGPDTGELFF; CDR3 DNA: TGTGCCAGCAGCTTGGGACTAGCGGGAGGGCCGGACACCGGGGAGCTGTTTTTT
clone size: once; V gene: TRBV5-6; J gene: TRBJ2-1; D gene: TRBD2; CDR3 protein: CASSPGTSVGNEQFF; CDR3 DNA: TGTGCCAGCAGTCCCGGGACTAGCGTGGGGAATGAGCAGTTCTTC
clone size: NA; V gene: TRBV6-5; J gene: TRBJ2-3; D gene: NA; CDR3 protein: CASSWAGASTDTQYF; CDR3 DNA: TGTGCCAGCAGCTGGGCAGGGGCTAGCACAGATACGCAGTATTTT
clone size: NA; V gene: TRBV5-4; J gene: TRBJ1-2; D gene: NA; CDR3 protein: CASSRQQGISRGGYTF; CDR3 DNA: TGTGCCAGCAGCCGACAACAGGGAATTTCGAGGGGTGGCTACACCTTC
clone size: NA; V gene: TRBV15; J gene: TRBJ2-3; D gene: NA; CDR3 protein: CATKEAPSTDTQYF; CDR3 DNA: TGTGCCACCAAGGAGGCCCCTAGCACAGATACGCAGTATTTT
clone size: NA; V gene: TRBV12-1; J gene: TRBJ1-2; D gene: NA; CDR3 protein: CASPNRGARANYGYTF; CDR3 DNA: TGTGCCAGCCCGAACCGGGGGGCGAGAGCTAACTATGGCTACACCTTC
clone size: NA; V gene: TRBV3-1/TRBV3-2; J gene: TRBJ2-1; D gene: NA; CDR3 protein: CASSFAGGPGGAESEQFF; CDR3 DNA: TGTGCCAGCAGCTTCGCTGGGGGGCCGGGGGGAGCGGAGAGTGAGCAGTTCTTC
clone size: NA; V gene: TRBV2; J gene: TRBJ1-4; D gene: TRBD1; CDR3 protein: CASRTGGPEKLFF; CDR3 DNA: TGTGCCAGTAGGACAGGGGGACCTGAAAAACTGTTTTTT
clone size: NA; V gene: TRBV4-2; J gene: TRBJ1-2; D gene: TRBD1; CDR3 protein: CASSQTGQGDNGYTF; CDR3 DNA: TGTGCCAGCAGCCAAACAGGACAGGGAGATAATGGCTACACCTTC
clone size: NA; V gene: TRBV3-1/TRBV3-2; J gene: TRBJ2-5; D gene: TRBD2; CDR3 protein: CASSQVTSGDQETQYF; CDR3 DNA: TGTGCCAGCAGCCAAGTCACTAGCGGCGACCAAGAGACCCAGTACTTC
clone size: NA; V gene: TRBV19; J gene: TRBJ1-3; D gene: NA; CDR3 protein: CASSFPGGRAGNTIYF; CDR3 DNA: TGTGCCAGTAGTTTCCCGGGAGGGAGGGCTGGAAACACCATATATTTT
clone size: NA; V gene: TRBV7-6; J gene: TRBJ2-7; D gene: NA; CDR3 protein: CASSPTVGRHYEQYF; CDR3 DNA: TGTGCCAGCAGCCCTACCGTGGGCAGGCACTACGAGCAGTACTTC
clone size: NA; V gene: TRBV19; J gene: TRBJ2-1; D gene: NA; CDR3 protein: CASSMSTGSYNEQFF; CDR3 DNA: TGTGCCAGTAGTATGTCTACAGGATCCTACAATGAGCAGTTCTTC
clone size: once; V gene: TRBV4-1; J gene: TRBJ2-1; D gene: TRBD2; CDR3 protein: CASSQDKLGLAEQFF; CDR3 DNA: TGCGCCAGCAGCCAAGATAAGTTGGGACTAGCGGAGCAGTTCTTC